This T cell receptor (delta chain) is from a study of gamma-delta T cells after stem cell transplantation (dated by TCRdb to the mid-2010s). After removal of 6 bases from V and 9 bases from J, the junction retains 39 bases not matched to a gene. Sequences GEAIGNYY (CDR1) and EKD (CDR2) are obtained from the germline V gene. The CDR3 spans 24 residues, from the cysteine through the phenylalanine. Only the CDR3 DNA is retained, 72 bases long and in frame from the first base. Library method: RT-PCR. Sequenced using an Illumina MiSeq. TCRdb reprocessed the public reads with the caller CATT; rows with the same DNA were merged afterwards. This sample holds around 1,200 delta-chain clones; 3.6% were observed only once. The ten largest clones capture 31% of the sample. The table lists this clone with a few counts. Its antigen is still unknown. No base-level quality is on record; no much larger clone is a single base apart.

Sequencing was carried out using gamma-delta T cells. This TCR was sampled from a human donor. It is not recorded whose cells these are; they may come from a transplant donor. The chain uses TRDV2 and TRDJ1; TRDD3 fits 13 bases in the junction. For the CDR3, the sequence is CACSNLPLSTPPVLGDTGGLELIF. The nucleotide sequence reads TGTGCCTGTTCCAACCTCCCCCTCTCGACCCCGCCCGTACTGGGGGATACGGGGGGACTGGAACTCATCTTT.